One and the same sample provided the 22 T cell receptor delta chains below, sequenced in a study of γδ T cells in repeated Plasmodium falciparum infection. Vgamma9/Vdelta2+ and Vdelta2-negative gammadelta T cells were flow-sorted from PBMC for bulk sequencing. TCRdb redid clone calling on the multiplex PCR reads using CATT. The sample has some 51,000 delta-chain clones; about 2% are singletons. The sample was gamma-delta T cells from blood. Receptor source: a pool of human donors (malaria-infected and uninfected, not separated).

Many counts were recorded for this clone. Since a far larger clone is one base different, this is likely a read error. The sample contains more than one DNA sequence encoding this CDR3. The CDR3 loop is CALITGLPPYWGIPTDKLIF. As DNA, the CDR3 is TGTGCCTTGATAACGGGCCTTCCGCCGTACTGGGGGATACCGACAGATAAACTCATCTTT. The chain combines TRDV3 with TRDJ1; TRDD3 matches 12 bases. Germline V gene lookup returns CDR1 TVYSNPD and CDR2 GDNSRS (reference sequence). The CDR3 is 20 residues long. V lost 3 bases and J lost 5; bases outside the gene matches: 25.

This clone is termed medium-sized. This CDR3 is also generated by other DNA sequences in the sample. This chain links TRDV2 with TRDJ1, with 9 bases fitting TRDD3. The germline gives CDR1 GEAIGNYY, CDR2 EKD. The CDR3 is 18 residues long. With V trimmed by 0 bases and J by 0 bases, 10 bases remained unmatched. The DNA for the CDR3 is TGTGCCTGTGACACCGGAGTAGGGGGATACTTCTACACCGATAAACTCATCTTT. Translating gives CACDTGVGGYFYTDKLIF.

The sample holds a few counts of this clone. TCRdb has a much larger clone's protein, which differs at residue 21 from the translation of this DNA, likely because of a read error; what is shown is the protein translated from the DNA. The chain uses TRDV1 and TRDJ1; TRDD3 agrees at 10 bases. TCRdb is silent on the J gene; assignment here came from matching the DNA to germline. CDR1 and CDR2 from the germline V gene are TSWWSYY and QGS. The CDR3 extends over 24 amino acids. This CDR3 is CALGETPSPYWGMMLPFYTDRLIF. The CDR3 bases are TGTGCTCTTGGGGAAACGCCTTCACCGTACTGGGGGATGATGTTGCCGTTCTACACCGATAGACTCATCTTT.

This clone has a count of ten or more. The translation of this DNA and the TCRdb protein of a much larger clone differ at residue 15, probably owing to a read error; the protein shown here is translated from the DNA. In DNA form, the CDR3 reads TGTGCCTTAATTTCCTTCCTGCCGGCTGGGGGCCTCGATAAACCCATCTTT. This translates into CALISFLPAGGLDKPIF. V and J are TRDV3 and TRDJ1; D is possibly TRDD2 or TRDD3 (7 bases each). The germline gives CDR1 TVYSNPD, CDR2 GDNSRS (reference sequence). The CDR3 extends over 17 amino acids.

This clone has more than one count but fewer than ten. The protein in TCRdb stems from a much larger clone and differs at residue 22 from this DNA's translation, likely a read error; here the protein is translated from the DNA. V and J are TRDV1 and TRDJ1, with 8 bases aligning to TRDD3. TCRdb records no J gene; here it was assigned by comparing the DNA to germline. CDR1 is TSWWSYY, CDR2 QGS, per germline. The CDR3 is 25 residues long. CDR3 in amino acids: CALGDKVSYVPRRHYWGYFTDELIF. The CDR3 DNA follows: TGTGCTCTTGGGGATAAGGTATCCTACGTGCCCAGGCGTCATTACTGGGGATACTTCACCGATGAACTCATCTTT.

This clone came up many times. The mismatch at residue 11 between this DNA's translation and the TCRdb protein of a much larger clone likely reflects a read error; the protein shown is translated from the DNA. The chain recombines TRDV1 with TRDJ1; D uncertain. Looked up from germline, CDR1 is TSWWSYY and CDR2 is QGS. The CDR3 length is 16 residues. Trimming shortened V by 0 bases and J by 3 bases, and 14 bases separated the two germline ends. The CDR3 nucleotides are TGTGCTCTTGGGGAACTCCATTACGGGCTGGCCGATAAACTCATCTTT. Protein product: CALGELHYGLADKLIF.

Regarding this clone: This DNA's translation differs at residue 20 from TCRdb's protein, which comes from a much larger clone; a read error is likely, and the protein shown is translated from the DNA. The J gene was not called, though the V gene is TRDV2; TRDD3, the table's D call, lacks a check against the DNA. The CDR3 runs 22 residues. Germline assignment: CDR1 GEAIGNYY and CDR2 EKD. CDR3 nucleotide sequence: TGTGCCTGTGACACGGTGGGCTCAGTGAAGACTTCACTGGGGGATTCAACCGATAAATTCATCTTT. Translated: CACDTVGSVKTSLGDSTDKFIF.

In its sample, this clone was seen a few times. A read error likely explains why the TCRdb protein, taken from a much larger clone, differs from this DNA's translation at residues 6 and 7; the protein shown is translated from the DNA. J is TRDJ1 and V is TRDV2, with TRDD3 matching 12 bases. Matching the DNA to germline supplied the J gene, which TCRdb does not give. The CDR3 covers 24 residues. The germline CDR1 and CDR2 sequences are GEAIGNYY and EKD. J gave up 0 bases and V 0 bases, and 25 bases lay outside the gene matches. The CDR3 loop is CACDTVSGGYADAQPKLYTDKLIF. The DNA for the CDR3 is TGTGCCTGTGACACCGTTTCTGGGGGATACGCGGATGCACAACCCAAATTGTACACCGATAAACTCATCTTT.

A word on this clone: A far larger clone lies a single base away; this is likely a read error. The identical CDR3 is also encoded by other nucleotide sequences in the sample. This sequence joins TRDV1 and TRDJ1; D unclear. Here the J gene was assigned by germline matching of the DNA, as TCRdb has none. Germline V lookup: CDR1 TSWWSYY, CDR2 QGS. The CDR3 has 17 residues. CDR3 nucleotides: TGTGCTCTTGGGGAACCTATAAAACGCCGTTACGCCGACAAACTCATCTTT. Translating it yields CALGEPIKRRYADKLIF.

In this sample, this clone turned up a few times. TCRdb lists the protein of a much larger clone for this DNA, which differs at residue 10, so this is likely a read error; the protein given here is translated from the DNA itself. This chain connects TRAV36/DV7 to TRDJ1, with 10 nucleotides matching TRDD3. TCRdb carries no J gene annotation; the J gene was assigned here by matching the DNA with germline. Germline V lookup: CDR1 VTNFRS, CDR2 LTSSGIE (reference sequence). CDR3 length: 17 amino acids. V trimming: 0 bases; J trimming: 4 bases; junction bases outside the gene matches: 12. The CDR3 sequence is CAVEARGDTAADDKLIF. In DNA, the CDR3 is TGTGCTGTGGAGGCCCGGGGGGATACGGCGGCGGACGATAAACTCATCTTT.

There are many counts of this clone. The TCRdb protein, from a much larger clone, departs from this DNA's translation at residue 3, likely by read error; the protein shown derives from the DNA. The gene calls are TRDV1 and TRDJ1, with D tentatively TRDD2 or TRDD3 (7 bases each). The J gene was missing in TCRdb and was found by matching the end of the DNA to germline. CDR3 length: 23 residues. Germline-derived CDR1 and CDR2 are TSWWSYY and QGS. The CDR3 here is CAPGDTLQFSYVRGIVTYDKLIF. CDR3 nucleotides: TGTGCTCCTGGGGACACCTTACAGTTTTCCTACGTCCGGGGGATCGTAACTTACGATAAACTCATCTTT.

In its sample, this clone ranks as large. Other DNA sequences within the sample encode an identical CDR3. The genes are TRDV1 and TRDJ1, with D perhaps matching TRDD3 (8 bases). CDR1 TSWWSYY and CDR2 QGS come from the germline V gene. This CDR3 contains 22 residues. V dropped 4 bases and J dropped 0 bases, with 33 bases sitting between them. The CDR3 coding sequence is TGTGCTCTTGGGGTTCCCTTCCTCCGTCGGGGCTGGGGGACCCGATACACCGATAAACTCATCTTT. Its protein is CALGVPFLRRGWGTRYTDKLIF.

In the case of this clone: The protein held in TCRdb is that of a much larger clone and does not match this DNA's translation at residue 14, likely because of a read error; the protein shown is translated from the DNA. For the CDR3, the DNA is TGTGCTCTTGGGGAAGAGTACTGGGGGATTTCCACCGATAGACTCATCTTT. Its protein product is CALGEEYWGISTDRLIF. The rearrangement links TRDV1 to TRDJ1; 10 nucleotides match TRDD3. Because TCRdb records no J gene, it was assigned here through a match of the DNA to germline. Germline lookup yields CDR1 TSWWSYY and CDR2 QGS. CDR3 length: 17 residues.

Remarks on this clone: This DNA's translation and the protein TCRdb lists, from a much larger clone, do not match at residue 10, likely due to a read error; the protein shown is translated from the DNA. The chain combines TRDV1 with TRDJ1; 7 nucleotides agree with TRDD2. No J gene is reported in TCRdb; it was inferred here by comparing the DNA with germline. This CDR3 contains 23 residues. CDR1 and CDR2 from the germline V gene are TSWWSYY and QGS. V was pared by 4 bases and J by 0 bases, with 29 bases of the junction left unmatched. The CDR3 loop is CALGVLSSYSFRRLAFYTDKLIF. CDR3 DNA: TGTGCTCTTGGGGTCCTTAGTTCCTACTCTTTTCGCCGTCTGGCCTTTTACACCGATAAACTCATCTTT.

Of note for this clone: TCRdb has a much larger clone's protein, which differs at residue 12 from the translation of this DNA, likely because of a read error; what is shown is the protein translated from the DNA. The chain is built from TRAV38-2/DV8 and TRDJ1; TRDD3 agrees at 7 bases. TCRdb supplies no J gene; here it was assigned by aligning the nucleotide sequence to germline. V lost 0 bases and J lost 0; bases outside the gene matches: 20. The germline V gene encodes CDR1 TSESDYY and CDR2 QEAYKQQN. The CDR3 length is 21 residues. CDR3 sequence reads: CAYRSAVYFQLRDTYTDKLIF. CDR3 DNA sequence: TGTGCTTATAGGAGCGCGGTATATTTCCAACTGAGGGATACCTACACCGATAAACTCATCTTT.

On this clone: The protein recorded in TCRdb matches a much larger clone and deviates from this DNA's translation at residue 5, suggesting a read error; the protein here is obtained by translating the DNA. The CDR3 here is CAYSPPLILPLGDLLLDKLIF. For the CDR3, the DNA is TGTGCTTATAGCCCTCCCCTCATCCTTCCCTTGGGGGACCTACTGTTAGATAAACTCATCTTT. This chain connects TRAV38-2/DV8 to TRDJ1; weak D call: TRDD3 (7 bases). The J gene is not listed in TCRdb, so it was assigned here from a DNA match to germline. Germline CDR1 and CDR2: TSESDYY and QEAYKQQN. Between the trimmed V and J ends, which lost 5 bases and 5 bases, there was a span of 37 bases. This CDR3 contains 21 residues.

Notes on this clone: The amino acid sequence in TCRdb belongs to a much larger clone and departs from this DNA's translation at residue 23, likely a sequencing read error; the sequence shown is translated from the DNA. This CDR3 reads CALGEPQTSFSLNWGIYANRPYADKLIF. DNA for the CDR3: TGTGCTCTTGGGGAACCCCAAACTTCCTTTTCACTCAACTGGGGGATATACGCCAATCGCCCGTACGCCGATAAACTCATCTTT. The chain uses TRDV1 and TRDJ1, with 11 bases that match TRDD3. The J gene, left out of TCRdb, was set here by checking the DNA against germline. Germline V gene lookup returns CDR1 TSWWSYY and CDR2 QGS. This CDR3 comprises 28 residues. The ends lost 1 base at V and 3 bases at J; junction bases unmatched: 40.

This clone was detected ten times or more. This sequence is one base from a far larger clone and is likely a read error. At the DNA level, this CDR3 is encoded by other sequences in the same sample as well. The rearrangement uses TRDV1 and TRDJ1; the match to TRDD3 covers 9 bases. The CDR3 has 23 residues. With 1 base clipped from V and 1 base from J, the junction kept 25 bases outside the gene matches. CDR1 is TSWWSYY, CDR2 QGS, per germline. The CDR3 region has the DNA TGTGCTCTTGGGGAACAAGTTTTCCTTTCATTCCCACTGGGGGACCGTTGCACCGATAAACTCATCTTT. Protein sequence: CALGEQVFLSFPLGDRCTDKLIF.

This clone counts as medium-sized. This same CDR3 is encoded by further DNA sequences in the sample. The V and J genes are TRDV1 and TRDJ1; D is ambiguous. V lost 0 bases and J lost 1, with 9 bases in between. Germline CDR1 is TSWWSYY and CDR2 is QGS. The CDR3 length is 15 residues. The CDR3 DNA is TGTGCTCTTGGGGAACTGATAACCGCCACCGATAAACTCATCTTT. Translation gives CALGELITATDKLIF.

This clone was observed at least ten times. A far bigger clonotype differs at one base, so this is likely a read error. The identical CDR3 is also encoded by other nucleotide sequences in the sample. The V and J genes are TRAV38-2/DV8 and TRDJ1; possible D gene TRDD3, 5 bases. TCRdb is silent on the J gene; assignment here came from matching the DNA to germline. The V end lost 6 bases, the J end lost 7 bases, and 37 bases lay between the germline ends. This CDR3 is 20 amino acids long. Germline assignment: CDR1 TSESDYY and CDR2 QEAYKQQN. The CDR3 is CAYIGSGSTPGRWWGLKLIF. Written as DNA, the CDR3 is TGTGCTTATATAGGTAGTGGGAGTACTCCCGGCCGGTGGTGGGGCCTTAAACTCATCTTT.

A note on this clone: A far larger clone is only one base removed, so a read error is likely. Other nucleotide sequences from this sample produce the same CDR3. The gene calls are TRDV2 and TRDJ1, with 7 positions matching TRDD3. The J gene is absent in TCRdb and was assigned here via DNA matching to germline. The CDR3 sequence is 15 residues long. Germline assignment: CDR1 GEAIGNYY and CDR2 EKD. Written as DNA, the CDR3 is TGTGCCTGTGATGACCTGGGGGCCCCCACCGACAAACTCATCTTT. This encodes CACDDLGAPTDKLIF.

A remark on this clone: The protein given by TCRdb reflects a much larger clone and differs at residue 8 from this DNA's translation, likely from a read error; the protein shown is the DNA's translation. CDR3 nucleotides: TGTGCCTGTGACACCGGCACCATTCTTAGGTGGGGGATACATAGCGATAAACTCATCTTT. Encoded protein: CACDTGTILRWGIHSDKLIF. The chain couples TRDV2 to TRDJ1; 10 bases fit TRDD3. Here the J gene was assigned by germline matching of the DNA, as TCRdb has none. V gave up 0 bases and J gave up 4 bases; unmatched junction bases: 19. This CDR3 has 20 residues. The germline gives CDR1 GEAIGNYY, CDR2 EKD.